This TCR beta chain was sequenced in a study of blood T cell repertoires in COVID-19. Assay: immunoSEQ multiplex PCR; the TCRdb copy retains only in-frame clones and omits some. The sample consists of roughly 50,000 clones, 70% to 90% of them appearing once. From germline, CDR1 is MGHRA and CDR2 YSYEKL. The germline V and J ends were trimmed by 0 bases and 2 bases, with 11 bases remaining between them. The CDR3 has 16 residues. The TCR sequence derives from an elderly man with acute or convalescent COVID-19. The sequenced sample was peripheral blood. The chain couples TRBV4-1 to TRBJ1-5; weak D call: TRBD1 (5 bases). The CDR3 is CASSQEWRGGNQPQHF. DNA for the CDR3: TGCGCCAGCAGCCAAGAGTGGAGGGGTGGCAATCAGCCCCAGCATTTT.